The T cell receptor (beta chain) described here comes from a study of blood T cells in healthy people across ages. Findings and limits, study-wide: Researchers report that TCR beta diversity correlated strongly with naive T cell percentage.

This clonotype appeared many times. The antigen remains unidentified. This CDR3 spans 15 amino acids. J lost 5 bases, V lost 3 bases, and 7 bases had no gene match. From germline, CDR1 is ENHRY and CDR2 SYGVKD. The use of a sample-barcoded 5' primer and a J-beta primer mix characterized a second PCR of roughly 6 to 11 cycles. At least 2.5 million CDR3-containing paired-end reads were obtained per sample. TCRdb processed the 5' RACE reads anew with MiXCR; each CDR3 protein has one entry. The data contain about 1.7 million distinct CDR3 sequences, 25% to 30% of them singletons. What was sequenced was blood. The chain couples TRBV10-3 to TRBJ2-5, with 9 bases lining up with TRBD1. The receptor was isolated from a woman under 40 in good health. Here the CDR3 reads CAISDRDRDRETQYF. As DNA, the CDR3 is TGTGCCATCAGTGACCGGGACAGGGACCGCGAGACCCAGTACTTC.